This is a list of T cell receptor beta chains from one sample in a study of T cells in Graves' hyperthyroidism and ophthalmopathy. TCRdb reprocessed the multiplex PCR reads with MiXCR, giving one entry per CDR3 protein. The sample has over 500,000 distinct CDR3 sequences, around 15% seen once. The sequenced sample consisted of blood. These receptors came from a woman in her forties with Graves' hyperthyroidism. The CDR3 runs from the conserved cysteine through the conserved F or W. A D gene is named only where the DNA matches it firmly. Where a row states a size, it is once, few, many or the class of an expanded clone; other rows omit it.

d_gene	j_gene	abundance	v_gene	CDR3nt	CDR3aa
-	TRBJ2-7	many	TRBV11-2	TGTGCCAGCAGCCCTTTAGGGGGAGGGAACGAGCAGTACTTC	CASSPLGGGNEQYF
TRBD1	TRBJ2-1	few	TRBV27	TGTGCCACCCTACCCGGGACAGGGATGTTGGGCGGGACCTACAATGAGCAGTTCTTC	CATLPGTGMLGGTYNEQFF
-	TRBJ2-3	many	TRBV30	TGTGCCTGGAGTCGGGAACTTGAAAAAGATACGCAGTATTTT	CAWSRELEKDTQYF
TRBD2	TRBJ2-1	few	TRBV9	TGTGCCAGCAGCGTAGATCTAGCGGGAACCTACAATGAGCAGTTCTTC	CASSVDLAGTYNEQFF
-	TRBJ2-2	-	TRBV5-1	TGCGCCAGCAGCTTGTATGGACCCGGGGAGCTGTTTTTT	CASSLYGPGELFF
-	TRBJ2-4	-	TRBV6-1	TGTGCCAGCAGGCCTCCGGGGCAGAAAAACATTCAGTACTTC	CASRPPGQKNIQYF
-	TRBJ2-2	many	TRBV20-1	TGCAGTGTTAGGAGGGCGAACACCGGGGAGCTGTTTTTT	CSVRRANTGELFF
-	TRBJ2-7	few	TRBV27	TGTGCCAGCAAAGCCTACAGAGAGGAGACCTACGAGCAGTACTTC	CASKAYREETYEQYF
-	TRBJ2-5	few	TRBV29-1	TGCAGCGTCGACCCGGGGGCCTCAGAGACCCAGTACTTC	CSVDPGASETQYF
TRBD1	TRBJ1-1	many	TRBV5-1	TGCGCCAGCAGCCTTAGGACAGGAGCACTTATGAACACTGAAGCTTTCTTT	CASSLRTGALMNTEAFF
-	TRBJ2-7	-	TRBV9	TGTGCCAGCAGCTCAGAGGGGGAAACCTACGAGCAGTACTTC	CASSSEGETYEQYF
TRBD1	TRBJ2-7	few	TRBV18	TGTGCCAGCTCACCAGCCGGGACAGGATCCTACGAGCAGTACTTC	CASSPAGTGSYEQYF
-	TRBJ2-1	-	TRBV3-1	TGTGCCAGCAGCCAATATAGGAACAATGAGCAGTTCTTC	CASSQYRNNEQFF
-	TRBJ2-5	many	TRBV20-1	TGCAGTGCGGAGCGGAAACCCCAAGAGACCCAGTACTTC	CSAERKPQETQYF
TRBD2	TRBJ2-5	many	TRBV11-2	TGTGCCAGCAGCTCACAACCGGGACTAGAAAAGACCCAGTACTTC	CASSSQPGLEKTQYF
TRBD2	TRBJ2-1	few	TRBV19	TGTGCCAGTAGTATAGAAACGGGAGGCGGGTTCAATGAGCAGTTCTTC	CASSIETGGGFNEQFF
TRBD2	TRBJ2-3	-	TRBV5-4	TGTGCCAGCAGCTTGGGTCCAGCGGGAGTGACAGATACGCAGTATTTT	CASSLGPAGVTDTQYF
-	TRBJ2-1	many	TRBV28	TGTGCCAGCAGCCCTTTACTCAAACCCTACAATGAGCAGTTCTTC	CASSPLLKPYNEQFF
TRBD2	TRBJ2-6	few	TRBV15	TGTGCCACCAGCAGGACTAGCGGGAGTGCTGGGGCCAACGTCCTGACTTTC	CATSRTSGSAGANVLTF
-	TRBJ2-3	-	TRBV9	TGTGCCAGCAGCATACAAATGGGGGCAGATACGCAGTATTTT	CASSIQMGADTQYF
-	TRBJ1-1	many	TRBV5-1	TGCGCCAGCAGCTGGGAGGATGGGGGGCGCGCTGAAGCTTTCTTT	CASSWEDGGRAEAFF
TRBD1	TRBJ2-2	many	TRBV6-1	TGTGCCACCTTGGGACAGCTTAACACCGGGGAGCTGTTTTTT	CATLGQLNTGELFF
-	TRBJ2-3	few	TRBV24-1	TGTGCCACCAGTGGTCGGCCAGGGAGCACAGATACGCAGTATTTT	CATSGRPGSTDTQYF
TRBD2	TRBJ2-1	many	TRBV5-1	TGCGCCAGCAGCTTGGGACTAGCGGCTTCGAGGGGTGAGCAGTTCTTC	CASSLGLAASRGEQFF
-	TRBJ1-6	-	TRBV6-1	TGTGCCAGCAGGGCTCGACACGATTCACCCCTCCACTTT	CASRARHDSPLHF